Following are 20 T cell receptor beta chains from one sample sequenced in a study of blood T cell repertoires in COVID-19 (dated by TCRdb to about 2020). The protocol used for the library was the immunoSEQ multiplex PCR assay. As stored in TCRdb, this immuneACCESS dataset retains in-frame rearrangements with V and J assigned. A fraction of the clones does not appear; measured against another copy, unresolved V genes explain less than half of the discrepancy, and the remainder lacks a known reason. Here the sample has approximately 110,000 clones; about two thirds occur a single time. The ten largest clones capture about 0.84% of the sample. Sequences were obtained from peripheral blood. The origin of the receptors is a human donor with acute or convalescent COVID-19. The donor label of this sample is uncertain.

The genes are TRBV5-1 and TRBJ2-3; TRBD2 aligns across 10 bases. The CDR3 has 15 residues. CDR1 and CDR2 from the germline V gene are SGHRS and YFSETQ. The J segment lost 4 bases and the V segment lost 0 bases, leaving 2 bases of the junction unmatched. This chain's CDR3 is CASSLASGGPDTQYF. Written as DNA, the CDR3 is TGCGCCAGCAGCTTGGCTAGCGGGGGACCAGATACGCAGTATTTT.

The chain combines TRBV12-5 with TRBJ1-4, with 9 bases lining up with TRBD1. Trimming took 5 bases from V and 6 from J; bases not matched to a gene: 7. CDR1 is LGHNT, CDR2 FRNRAP, per germline. The length of the CDR3 is 15 residues. DNA of the CDR3: TGTGCTAGTGGTACAACCGGGACAGGGTATGAAAAACTGTTTTTT. Translation gives CASGTTGTGYEKLFF.

This clone was recorded at least ten times. V gene TRBV7-3 combines with J gene TRBJ2-2, with TRBD2 matching over 7 bases. V shed 0 bases, J shed 0 bases, and the junction held 1 base outside the gene matches. The CDR3 totals 16 residues. Germline CDR1 reads SGHTA; CDR2 reads FQGTGA. CDR3 protein: CASSLTSGTNTGELFF. In nucleotides, the CDR3 is TGTGCCAGCAGCTTAACCAGCGGGACGAACACCGGGGAGCTGTTTTTT.

V is TRBV27 and J is TRBJ1-5; D is unresolved. Per germline, CDR1 MNHEY and CDR2 SMNVEV (reference sequence). Trimming cost V 4 bases and J 4 bases, with 11 bases left between them. This CDR3 is 14 amino acids long. This CDR3 reads CASSSGVANQPQHF. For the CDR3, the DNA is TGTGCCAGCAGTTCCGGTGTCGCTAATCAGCCCCAGCATTTT.

The rearrangement uses TRBV10-3 and TRBJ1-2; the D gene is possibly TRBD1 (6 bases). CDR1 and CDR2 from the germline V gene are ENHRY and SYGVKD. V was trimmed by 3 bases and J by 6 bases, leaving 17 bases between them. This CDR3 comprises 15 residues. CDR3 region: CAISEGGARINGYTF. In nucleotides, the CDR3 is TGTGCCATCAGTGAAGGGGGGGCGAGGATAAATGGCTACACCTTC.

The chain uses TRBV18 and TRBJ1-1; D not certain. Germline values: CDR1 KGHSH, CDR2 LQKENI. The CDR3 extends over 10 amino acids. V was shortened by 10 bases and J by 10 bases, with 13 bases between the two germline ends. CDR3 DNA: TGTGCCATCAATTTCTCGGGAGCTTTCTTT. Its translation is CAINFSGAFF.

This chain links TRBV10-2 with TRBJ2-7; possible D gene TRBD2, 5 bases. CDR1 is WSHSY, CDR2 SAAADI, per germline. Trimming pared 1 base from V and 4 bases from J, leaving 8 bases between. The CDR3 covers 13 residues. CDR3 protein: CASSEYPGYEQYV. The CDR3 region has the DNA TGCGCCAGCAGTGAGTATCCGGGGTACGAGCAGTACGTC.

A remark on this clone: The same CDR3 arises from other DNA sequences in this sample as well. The chain has TRBV19 and TRBJ1-5; perhaps TRBD1 as D (6 bases). The CDR3 runs 14 residues. Between the trimmed V and J ends, which lost 1 base and 2 bases, there was a span of 6 bases. Germline V CDR1 and CDR2: LNHDA, SQIVND (reference sequence). The CDR3 loop is CASSIAGGNQPQHF. In nucleotides, the CDR3 is TGTGCCAGTAGTATAGCAGGGGGCAATCAGCCCCAGCATTTT.

This clone has at least ten counts. The chain's CDR3 is CAWSGGGGSPLHF. CDR3 nucleotide sequence: TGTGCCTGGAGTGGGGGGGGAGGGTCACCCCTCCACTTT. V usage is TRBV30 and J usage is TRBJ1-6, with a possible D match to TRBD1 (5 bases). The CDR3 loop spans 13 amino acids. The germline V gene encodes CDR1 GTSNPN and CDR2 SVGIG (reference sequence). V dropped 1 base and J dropped 10 bases, with 11 bases sitting between them.

The chain links TRBV30 to TRBJ1-6, with D unclear. The CDR3 runs 14 residues. The V gene lost 3 bases and the J gene lost 2 bases, with 8 bases spanning the gap. From germline, CDR1 is GTSNPN and CDR2 SVGIG (reference sequence). CDR3 in DNA: TGTGCCTGGAGCCTCGGGGCCTATAATTCACCCCTCCACTTT. Its protein product is CAWSLGAYNSPLHF.

The chain joins TRBV11-2 to TRBJ2-1; possibly TRBD2 for D (5 bases). The germline CDR1 and CDR2 sequences are SGHAT and FQNNGV. V was clipped by 5 bases and J by 0 bases, with 20 bases between them. The CDR3 contains 18 residues. The CDR3 region has the DNA TGTGCCAGCAGCCCTTTTTCTGGAGCGGCGAGCTCCTACAATGAGCAGTTCTTC. It translates to CASSPFSGAASSYNEQFF.

The sample holds a few counts of this clone. J is TRBJ2-1 and V is TRBV18; D possibly corresponds to TRBD2 (7 bases). The CDR3 is 15 amino acids. Germline CDR1 is KGHSH and CDR2 is LQKENI. Deletions cut 6 bases from V and 5 bases from J, with 17 bases between. The CDR3: CASSPSGGRNNEQFF. CDR3 sequence (DNA): TGTGCCAGCTCCCCGTCGGGGGGCCGAAACAATGAGCAGTTCTTC.

This rearrangement joins TRBV3-1 (or the pseudogene TRBV3-2) to TRBJ1-4, with a possible D match to TRBD1 (6 bases). Trimming pared 0 bases from V and 4 bases from J, leaving 15 bases between. The CDR3 totals 17 residues. Germline lookup yields CDR1 LGHDT and CDR2 YNNKEL (reference sequence). CDR3 sequence: CASSQELVQGFNEKLFF. CDR3 DNA: TGTGCCAGCAGCCAAGAATTGGTTCAGGGGTTTAATGAAAAACTGTTTTTT.

There are a few counts of this clone. The rearrangement uses TRBV11-2 and TRBJ1-3; TRBD1 is a possible D gene (6 bases). CDR3 size: 14 residues. V lost 3 bases and J 3 bases, leaving 9 bases between the germline ends. Germline values: CDR1 SGHAT, CDR2 FQNNGV. The CDR3 here is CASSLDRDGNTIYF. The CDR3 DNA sequence: TGTGCCAGCAGCTTGGACAGAGATGGAAACACCATATATTTT.

The count of this clone is one. This chain joins TRBV27 and TRBJ2-1, with 9 bases aligning to TRBD2. V dropped 5 bases and J dropped 3; count of bases not matched to a gene: 17. The CDR3 consists of 19 residues. Germline CDR1 MNHEY, CDR2 SMNVEV (reference sequence). The CDR3 protein is CASSPRGLQAGGFYNEQFF. In nucleotides, the CDR3 is TGTGCCAGCAGTCCCCGCGGACTCCAAGCGGGGGGATTCTACAATGAGCAGTTCTTC.

The V call is TRBV2, the J call TRBJ1-1; no clear D gene. This CDR3 spans 11 amino acids. Trimming cost V 9 bases and J 12 bases, with 17 bases left between them. The germline CDR1 and CDR2 sequences are SNHLY and FYNNEI. CDR3 sequence reads: CASSPLVTPFF. The DNA for the CDR3 is TGTGCCAGTAGCCCCCTAGTCACCCCTTTCTTT.

The chain employs TRBV5-1 and TRBJ2-1; D is possibly TRBD2 (6 bases). The CDR3 is made up of 16 amino acids. V gave up 4 bases and J gave up 8 bases, with 22 bases separating them. The V gene's germline CDR1 is SGHRS and CDR2 YFSETQ. The CDR3 region is CASSPEPGVRAHEQFF. In DNA, the CDR3 is TGCGCCAGCAGCCCCGAACCGGGGGTGAGGGCCCATGAGCAGTTCTTC.

The J gene is TRBJ1-4, the V gene TRBV7-9; D perhaps matches TRBD1 (5 bases). This CDR3 contains 14 residues. Germline CDR1 and CDR2: SEHNR and FQNEAQ (reference sequence). Trimming took 5 bases from V and 4 from J, leaving 11 bases between them. The DNA of the CDR3 is TGTGCCAGCAGCCAGAGACAGTATAATGAAAAACTGTTTTTT. This codes for CASSQRQYNEKLFF.

This chain uses TRBV13 with TRBJ1-4; 8 nucleotides agree with TRBD1. V shed 4 bases and J 2 bases; nucleotides not matched to a gene: 12. The CDR3 is 18 residues long. Germline V gene lookup returns CDR1 PRHDT and CDR2 FYEKMQ (reference sequence). CDR3 sequence (DNA): TGTGCCAGCAGCTCCCTTGACAGGGGAATCTTTACTAATGAAAAACTGTTTTTT. Its translation is CASSSLDRGIFTNEKLFF.

This chain joins TRBV5-1 and TRBJ2-5; 7 bases map to TRBD2. This CDR3 has 15 amino acids. Trimming took 1 base from V and 1 from J; bases not matched to a gene: 4. Germline V CDR1 and CDR2: SGHRS, YFSETQ. The chain's CDR3 is CASSLWGGPQETQYF. The CDR3 DNA sequence: TGCGCCAGCAGCTTGTGGGGGGGACCCCAAGAGACCCAGTACTTC.